This TCR beta chain emerged from a study of technical replicates of blood from several donors. This CDR3 is 12 amino acids long. Looked up from germline, CDR1 is MNHEY and CDR2 is SMNVEV (reference sequence). Between the trimmed V and J ends, which lost 8 bases and 2 bases, there was a span of 7 bases. Sequencing used immunoSEQ multiplex PCR; TCRdb keeps in-frame clones, though not all of them. The sample yields more than 70,000 clones, about 90% seen once. Sequenced sample: T cells isolated from PBMCs. The gene calls are TRBV27 and TRBJ1-3; tentatively, D is TRBD1 (5 bases). This TCR was sampled from a human donor in good health. Here the CDR3 DNA reads TGTGCCAGCGGCAGGGCTGGAAACACCATATATTTT. It translates to CASGRAGNTIYF.